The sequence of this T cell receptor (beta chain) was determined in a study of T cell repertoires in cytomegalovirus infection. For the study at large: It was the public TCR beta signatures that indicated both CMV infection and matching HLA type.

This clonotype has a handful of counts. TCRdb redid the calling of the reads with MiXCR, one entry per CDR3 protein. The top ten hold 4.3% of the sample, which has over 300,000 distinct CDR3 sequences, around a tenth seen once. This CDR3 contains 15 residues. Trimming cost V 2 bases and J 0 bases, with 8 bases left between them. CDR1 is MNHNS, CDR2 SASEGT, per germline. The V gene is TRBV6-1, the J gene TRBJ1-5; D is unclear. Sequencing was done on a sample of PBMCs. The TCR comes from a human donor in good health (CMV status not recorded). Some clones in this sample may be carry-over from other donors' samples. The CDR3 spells CASSEREISNQPQHF. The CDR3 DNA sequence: TGTGCCAGCAGTGAAAGGGAGATTAGCAATCAGCCCCAGCATTTT.